These T cell receptor beta chains were read from a single sample in a study of CD8 T cells in Susac syndrome. TCRdb independently ran MiXCR on the immunoSEQ multiplex PCR reads; one entry per CDR3 protein. In the table there are roughly 89,000 distinct CDR3 sequences, about 96% of which are singletons. Sequencing input: CD8+ T cells from PBMCs. The origin of the receptors is a human donor with Susac syndrome. CDR3s include the opening cysteine and the closing phenylalanine or tryptophan. A D gene is named only where the DNA matches it firmly. Size is omitted from some rows. Given values are once, few, many or a class for expanded clones.

d_gene,j_gene,v_gene,abundance,CDR3aa
.,TRBJ1-1,TRBV7-8,.,CASSLSRSAEAFF
.,TRBJ2-5,TRBV29-1,.,CSVEGGAQETQYF
TRBD1,TRBJ1-1,TRBV20-1,.,CSPLDRRDRQEAFF
.,TRBJ2-6,TRBV2,.,CASTAGAGANVLTF
.,TRBJ1-4,TRBV20-1,.,CSARVDLDEKLFF
.,TRBJ2-1,TRBV15,.,CATSRGRRGTYNEQFF
.,TRBJ1-2,TRBV6-5,.,CASSYGTPLYGYTF
TRBD1,TRBJ1-5,TRBV20-1,.,CSARDRAMIYSNQPQHF
.,TRBJ1-1,TRBV27,.,CASSLGPAMNTEAFF
.,TRBJ2-7,TRBV25-1,.,CASNSGSYEQYF
.,TRBJ2-5,TRBV6-5,.,CASGDGGLKTQYF
TRBD2,TRBJ2-3,TRBV15,.,CATSSGLASGRGTDTQYF
.,TRBJ1-1,TRBV20-1,.,CSARRAGRNTEAFF
TRBD1,TRBJ2-5,TRBV5-1,.,CASSPWGEGAAPHQETQYF
.,TRBJ2-2,TRBV6-2/TRBV6-3,.,CASSYAPANTGELFF
TRBD1,TRBJ2-3,TRBV28,.,CASSSGQGTLISQYF
.,TRBJ2-1,TRBV20-1,.,CSAHWGPLNNEQFF
.,TRBJ1-1,TRBV7-9,.,CASSSQVIKNTEAFF
TRBD1,TRBJ1-1,TRBV20-1,.,CSAPPTGGILNTEAFF
TRBD2,TRBJ2-1,TRBV29-1,.,CSVGTSGGLDEQFF
.,TRBJ1-5,TRBV7-2,.,CASSLTPSWGQPQHF
.,TRBJ2-7,TRBV7-6,.,CASSLNRQGGTYEQYF
TRBD2,TRBJ2-5,TRBV3-1,.,CASSLSGARPETQYF
TRBD2,TRBJ2-3,TRBV7-8,.,CASSLRLAGLNGGSDTQYF
TRBD1,TRBJ2-2,TRBV7-9,.,CASRAGGDTGELFF
.,TRBJ2-5,TRBV7-8,.,CASSLEVVTQYF
.,TRBJ2-4,TRBV15,once,CATSGLLAKNIQYF